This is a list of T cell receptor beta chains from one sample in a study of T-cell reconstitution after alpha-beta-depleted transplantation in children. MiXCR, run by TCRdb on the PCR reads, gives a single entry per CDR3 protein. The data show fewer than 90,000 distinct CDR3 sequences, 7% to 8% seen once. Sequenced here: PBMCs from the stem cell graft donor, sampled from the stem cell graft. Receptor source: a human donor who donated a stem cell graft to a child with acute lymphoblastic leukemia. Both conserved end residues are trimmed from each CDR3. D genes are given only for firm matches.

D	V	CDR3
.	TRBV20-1	SARDSEREQY
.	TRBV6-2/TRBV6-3	ASSLTGTYEQY
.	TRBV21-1	ASRPGQGNSPLH
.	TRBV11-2	ASSLAETQY
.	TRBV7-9	ASSFPGTQNSPLH
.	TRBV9	ASSPVPGTGELF
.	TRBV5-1	ASSLAGNTEAF
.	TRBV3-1	ASSQQDSGNTIY
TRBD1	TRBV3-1	ASSQGGDRDVNEQF
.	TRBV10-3	AISALTTGSTDTQY
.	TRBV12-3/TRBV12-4	ATKGVANTGELF
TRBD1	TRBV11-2	ASSPGTAQETQY
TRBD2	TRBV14	ASSPRLAGGANEQF
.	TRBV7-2	ASSLGKSF
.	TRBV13	ASSPWGTDTQY
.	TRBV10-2	ASSGRDANQETQY
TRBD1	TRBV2	ASKYGFTGTGDYGYT
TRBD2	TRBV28	ASSPGTSAGEQF
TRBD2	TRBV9	ASSTGLAQTQY
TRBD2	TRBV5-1	ASSWFGLAENTGELF
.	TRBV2	ASKGYRGGTDTQY
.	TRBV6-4	ASSGGENTEAF
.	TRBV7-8	ASSAKGLWGEQF